Below are 10 T cell receptor beta chains sequenced from a single sample in a study of blood T cell repertoires in COVID-19. Profiled with immunoSEQ multiplex PCR; TCRdb holds only in-frame clones, not every one. The repertoire holds some 41,000 clones, with roughly four fifths as singletons. The material sequenced was peripheral blood. The receptors originated from a man in his forties with active or convalescent COVID-19.

The count of this clone is one. This chain links TRBV7-2 with TRBJ1-6; 7 bases line up with TRBD1. Germline trimming cut 5 bases from V and 15 bases from J; bases unmatched to any gene: 13. Germline V gene lookup returns CDR1 SGHTA and CDR2 FQGNSA. This CDR3 contains 14 residues. The chain's CDR3 is CASSPSGTAYLLHF. The CDR3 DNA is TGTGCCAGCAGCCCCTCCGGGACAGCCTACCTCCTCCACTTT.

The chain has TRBV7-8 and TRBJ1-3; no clear D. Trimming left V 5 bases short and J 6 bases short, with 8 bases between. The CDR3 runs to 12 residues. Per germline, CDR1 SGHVS and CDR2 FQNEAQ. CDR3 sequence reads: CASSPQSNTIYF. The CDR3 coding sequence is TGTGCCAGCAGCCCACAATCAAACACCATATATTTT.

J is TRBJ1-6 and V is TRBV5-1; D unclear. V shed 10 bases and J shed 5 bases, with 19 bases lying between them. The CDR3 consists of 15 residues. Germline V gives CDR1 SGHRS, CDR2 YFSETQ. DNA for the CDR3: TGCGCCCCAACTTGGATGGGAGGTGATAATTCACCCCTCCACTTT. Translation: CAPTWMGGDNSPLHF.

This clone was seen a single time. The gene calls are TRBV30 and TRBJ1-6, with 7 bases identical to TRBD1. Per germline, CDR1 GTSNPN and CDR2 SVGIG (reference sequence). The CDR3 is 15 amino acids. V trimming: 5 bases; J trimming: 2 bases; junction bases outside the gene matches: 6. CDR3 nucleotides: TGTGCCTGGGGAGCCGGGACAGCCTATAATTCACCCCTCCACTTT. Translating it yields CAWGAGTAYNSPLHF.

V is TRBV24-1 and J is TRBJ2-1; D possibly corresponds to TRBD2 (6 bases). CDR1 is KGHDR and CDR2 is SFDVKD in the germline V gene. The CDR3 is 16 residues long. With 4 bases removed from V and 0 bases from J, the gap between germline ends came to 12 bases. The CDR3 region is CATSDPTSSSYNEQFF. CDR3 nucleotide sequence: TGTGCCACCAGTGACCCTACTAGCAGCTCCTACAATGAGCAGTTCTTC.

This clone was seen a single time. The CDR3 spells CASSFGARGRGNQPQHF. CDR3 in DNA: TGTGCCAGCAGCTTTGGGGCCAGGGGGCGGGGCAATCAGCCCCAGCATTTT. The V and J genes are TRBV12-1 and TRBJ1-5; TRBD1 is the table's D call, not checked against the DNA. TRBV12-1 is labeled a pseudogene. This CDR3 is 17 amino acids long.

V usage is TRBV4-1 and J usage is TRBJ1-3; 7 bases line up with TRBD1. The CDR3 sequence is 17 residues long. CDR1 and CDR2 from the germline V gene are MGHRA and YSYEKL. V dropped 5 bases and J dropped 0; count of bases not matched to a gene: 10. CDR3 protein: CASSYFVGTDSGNTIYF. The CDR3 nucleotides are TGCGCCAGCAGCTACTTCGTCGGGACAGACTCTGGAAACACCATATATTTT.

The gene calls are TRBV7-8 and TRBJ2-2, with TRBD2 as a possible D gene (6 bases). Trimming cost V 3 bases and J 6 bases, with 17 bases left between them. The CDR3 is 16 residues long. Germline lookup yields CDR1 SGHVS and CDR2 FQNEAQ. The CDR3 DNA sequence: TGTGCCAGCAGCTTGAAATGGGTAGCGGAGGCCGGGGAGCTGTTTTTT. Its translation is CASSLKWVAEAGELFF.

The chain joins TRBV6-6 to TRBJ2-5, with TRBD1 identical over 7 bases. V was clipped by 5 bases and J by 4 bases; unmatched bases: 16. Germline assignment: CDR1 MNHNY and CDR2 SVGAGI (reference sequence). This CDR3 is 17 amino acids long. CDR3 nucleotides: TGTGCCAGCAGTCCCAGGACAACCAGGGGGTTAGGAGAGACCCAGTACTTC. Protein product: CASSPRTTRGLGETQYF.

The V call is TRBV29-1, the J call TRBJ1-1; 8 bases fit TRBD1. The CDR3 sequence is 15 residues long. Germline assignment: CDR1 SQVTM and CDR2 ANQGSEA. The trim removed 6 bases at V and 6 bases at J, leaving 15 bases unmatched. CDR3: CSVPTGQAQLPEAFF. The CDR3 coding sequence is TGCAGCGTCCCTACGGGACAGGCCCAATTACCTGAAGCTTTCTTT.